A selection of T cell receptor beta chains follows, all from one sample in a study of blood T cell repertoires in COVID-19. The table came from immunoSEQ multiplex PCR; TCRdb's copy has only in-frame clones and leaves some out. This sample has about 220,000 clones, with roughly four fifths found just once. Sequenced: PBMCs or T cells enriched from blood (not recorded which). The receptors were sampled from a woman in her sixties or seventies who had recovered from COVID-19. Each CDR3 is given without its conserved first and last residue.

j_call	v_call	cdr3_aa
TRBJ1-1	TRBV11-2	ASSSQTGQKAF
TRBJ2-1	TRBV1	TSSLGTSGYLSYNEQF
TRBJ1-1	TRBV18	ASSPTDRGEAF
TRBJ2-7	TRBV15	ATSRDRGYEQY
TRBJ2-1	TRBV25-1	ASSGWDYEQF
TRBJ2-7	TRBV6-5	ASSYSAGQVNYEQY
TRBJ2-7	TRBV21-1	ASSKEEPRGQGQHEQY
TRBJ1-4	TRBV19	ASSGGGLGAREKLF
TRBJ2-3	TRBV18	ASSPDRGRGTSTDTQY
TRBJ2-1	TRBV27	ASSLGLAGGISYNEQF
TRBJ1-2	TRBV19	ASSIQGVVYGYT
TRBJ2-5	TRBV6-5	ASSRTGGLETQY
TRBJ2-3	TRBV5-4	ASRDWTSGGSTDTQY
TRBJ2-7	TRBV11-2	ASSPRGQGDHEQY
TRBJ2-2	TRBV5-5	ASSPEDRWPGELF
TRBJ2-7	TRBV4-1	ASSQGAGGLYEQY
TRBJ1-5	TRBV6-1	ASSEWGGISNQPQH
TRBJ1-6	TRBV6-6	ASSQPGIPSSSYNSPLH
TRBJ1-1	TRBV6-5	ASRQGERTEAF
TRBJ2-1	TRBV5-4	ASSLNSDYNEQF
TRBJ2-3	TRBV7-2	ASSLAGGTNTDTQY
TRBJ2-7	TRBV13	ASSLRDRVSEQY
TRBJ1-5	TRBV24-1	ATSDRQRNQPQH
TRBJ2-7	TRBV19	ASSTSPGVYEQY
TRBJ1-1	TRBV18	ASSPLTGGRTEAF
TRBJ2-7	TRBV10-3	AIRGGTGNTEQY
TRBJ1-1	TRBV7-2	ASSSNRGGTEAF
TRBJ1-2	TRBV7-9	ASSEVRGSAYT
TRBJ1-6	TRBV2	ASNFGGQGTSPLH
TRBJ2-5	TRBV10-3	AIGEETQY
TRBJ2-1	TRBV4-3	ASSLTLAGSNEQF
TRBJ2-1	TRBV7-2	ASTGGWLNEQF
TRBJ1-1	TRBV11-2	ASSPDRGTEAF
TRBJ1-3	TRBV18	ASSPQGGLLSGNTIY
TRBJ1-6	TRBV3-1/TRBV3-2	ASSESRNSSPLH
TRBJ2-3	TRBV13	ASSLGGLAGGPGLADTQY
TRBJ2-7	TRBV19	ASSIDRTKEQY
TRBJ2-1	TRBV7-3	ASSPGTSGGLSSYNEQF
TRBJ1-2	TRBV25-1	ASRQADRGQSGYT
TRBJ2-1	TRBV5-1	ASSLVLQGGDEQF
TRBJ2-7	TRBV5-5	ASSHPPGLEY
TRBJ1-6	TRBV18	ASSPWQGGNSPLH
TRBJ2-7	TRBV5-6	ASSWTAYEQY
TRBJ2-1	TRBV11-2	ASSFGAGAKDEQF
TRBJ2-2	TRBV18	ASSPLTGEAGELF
TRBJ1-2	TRBV27	ASSLSRGGADGYT
TRBJ2-3	TRBV7-3	ASSLRRLAGNTDTQY
TRBJ2-2	TRBV19	ASSRQGQATGELF
TRBJ2-2	TRBV19	ASSTTGLAGELF
TRBJ1-5	TRBV7-9	ASSSPYGTGGGNQPQH
TRBJ1-4	TRBV7-8	ASSRDREEKLF
TRBJ2-1	TRBV10-3	AISEPHRGEQF
TRBJ1-2	TRBV12-3/TRBV12-4	ASSRETYGYT